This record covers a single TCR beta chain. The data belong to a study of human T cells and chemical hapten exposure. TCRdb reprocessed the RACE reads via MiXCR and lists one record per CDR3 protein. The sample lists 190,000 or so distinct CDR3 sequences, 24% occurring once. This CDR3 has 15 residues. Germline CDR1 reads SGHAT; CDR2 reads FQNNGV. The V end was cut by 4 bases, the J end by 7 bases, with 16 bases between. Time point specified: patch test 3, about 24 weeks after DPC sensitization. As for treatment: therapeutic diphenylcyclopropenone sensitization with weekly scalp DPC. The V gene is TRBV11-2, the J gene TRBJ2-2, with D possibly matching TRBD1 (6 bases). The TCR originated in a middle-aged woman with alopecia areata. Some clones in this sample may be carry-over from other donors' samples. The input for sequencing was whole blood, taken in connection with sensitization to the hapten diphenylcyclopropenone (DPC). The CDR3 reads CASSSLGTPLGELFF. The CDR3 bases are TGTGCCAGCAGCTCTCTCGGGACACCACTCGGGGAGCTGTTTTTT. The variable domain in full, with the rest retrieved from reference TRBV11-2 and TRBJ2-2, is EAGVAQSPRYKIIEKRQSVAFWCNPISGHATLYWYQQILGQGPKLLIQFQNNGVVDDSQLPKDRFSAERLKGVDSTLKIQPAKLEDSAVYLCASSSLGTPLGELFFGEGSRLTVL.